These T cell receptor beta chains were read from a single sample in a study of beta chain features in type 1 diabetes. Sequenced by immunoSEQ multiplex PCR; TCRdb stores in-frame clones only, minus some. The table shows about 260,000 clones, with around 24% occurring only once. The sequenced sample consisted of naive CD4+ T cells from blood. These receptors were collected from a woman aged 25 to 45 with type 1 diabetes. CDR3s include the opening cysteine and the closing phenylalanine or tryptophan. Each record gives: clone size, V gene, D gene, J gene, CDR3 protein, CDR3 DNA. The D gene is left open where the match is weak. The size field is filled for only some rows; it gives once, few, many or a size class.

abundance: -; v_gene: TRBV9; d_gene: TRBD1; j_gene: TRBJ1-5; CDR3aa: CASSAGQGEGPQHF; CDR3nt: TGTGCCAGCAGCGCGGGACAGGGGGAGGGGCCCCAGCATTTT
abundance: -; v_gene: TRBV5-1; d_gene: -; j_gene: TRBJ1-2; CDR3aa: CASSYPSNPENYGYTF; CDR3nt: TGCGCCAGCAGCTATCCGAGCAATCCGGAGAACTATGGCTACACCTTC
abundance: -; v_gene: TRBV9; d_gene: -; j_gene: TRBJ1-5; CDR3aa: CASSRGADPIYQPQHF; CDR3nt: TGTGCCAGCAGCAGAGGAGCGGATCCGATATATCAGCCCCAGCATTTT
abundance: -; v_gene: TRBV30; d_gene: -; j_gene: TRBJ2-7; CDR3aa: CAWSPQGSKYF; CDR3nt: TGTGCCTGGAGTCCCCAGGGAAGCAAGTACTTC
abundance: few; v_gene: TRBV18; d_gene: TRBD2; j_gene: TRBJ2-7; CDR3aa: CASSLGTSGTEQYF; CDR3nt: TGTGCCAGCTCACTCGGGACTAGCGGGACCGAGCAGTACTTC
abundance: few; v_gene: TRBV4-2; d_gene: -; j_gene: TRBJ1-2; CDR3aa: CASSQSDTANYGYTF; CDR3nt: TGTGCCAGCAGCCAATCGGACACAGCTAACTATGGCTACACCTTC
abundance: few; v_gene: TRBV2; d_gene: -; j_gene: TRBJ1-1; CDR3aa: CASRGANTEAFF; CDR3nt: TGTGCCAGCAGGGGGGCGAACACTGAAGCTTTCTTT
abundance: few; v_gene: TRBV7-2; d_gene: TRBD1; j_gene: TRBJ1-5; CDR3aa: CASSLHRGSGQPQHF; CDR3nt: TGTGCCAGCAGCTTACACAGGGGGAGCGGTCAGCCCCAGCATTTT
abundance: -; v_gene: TRBV7-6; d_gene: -; j_gene: TRBJ2-1; CDR3aa: CASSLGHYEQFF; CDR3nt: TGTGCCAGCAGCTTGGGCCACTATGAGCAGTTCTTC
abundance: -; v_gene: TRBV5-4; d_gene: -; j_gene: TRBJ2-2; CDR3aa: CASSVPSGANTGELFF; CDR3nt: TGTGCCAGCAGCGTGCCGAGCGGCGCGAACACCGGGGAGCTGTTTTTT
abundance: -; v_gene: TRBV1; d_gene: -; j_gene: TRBJ2-7; CDR3aa: CTSILLTSGRDYEQYF; CDR3nt: TGCACCAGCATCCTCCTGACTAGCGGGAGAGATTACGAGCAGTACTTC
abundance: few; v_gene: TRBV30; d_gene: -; j_gene: TRBJ2-1; CDR3aa: CAWQSGGSYNEQFF; CDR3nt: TGTGCCTGGCAATCCGGCGGGTCCTACAATGAGCAGTTCTTC
abundance: few; v_gene: TRBV29-1; d_gene: -; j_gene: TRBJ2-3; CDR3aa: CSVRRGNIGGRTQYF; CDR3nt: TGCAGCGTGAGAAGGGGAAATATTGGTGGAAGGACGCAGTATTTT
abundance: -; v_gene: TRBV19; d_gene: -; j_gene: TRBJ2-5; CDR3aa: CASSKYNQEQETQYF; CDR3nt: TGTGCCAGTAGTAAATACAACCAAGAACAAGAGACCCAGTACTTC
abundance: -; v_gene: TRBV29-1; d_gene: -; j_gene: TRBJ2-5; CDR3aa: CSVQGWETQYF; CDR3nt: TGCAGCGTACAGGGATGGGAGACCCAGTACTTC
abundance: -; v_gene: TRBV19; d_gene: TRBD1; j_gene: TRBJ2-5; CDR3aa: CASSMYRGRQETQYF; CDR3nt: TGTGCCAGTAGTATGTACAGGGGCAGGCAAGAGACCCAGTACTTC
abundance: -; v_gene: TRBV7-9; d_gene: TRBD1; j_gene: TRBJ2-7; CDR3aa: CASSAHRGNYEQYF; CDR3nt: TGTGCCAGCAGCGCCCACAGGGGCAACTACGAGCAGTACTTC
abundance: few; v_gene: TRBV30; d_gene: -; j_gene: TRBJ1-5; CDR3aa: CAWSDMTVSNQPQHF; CDR3nt: TGTGCCTGGAGCGACATGACAGTGAGCAATCAGCCCCAGCATTTT
abundance: -; v_gene: TRBV2; d_gene: TRBD1; j_gene: TRBJ1-1; CDR3aa: CASRGPGGTEAFF; CDR3nt: TGTGCCAGCAGGGGCCCAGGGGGCACTGAAGCTTTCTTT
abundance: few; v_gene: TRBV7-9; d_gene: TRBD1; j_gene: TRBJ2-1; CDR3aa: CASSSWTGGNNEQFF; CDR3nt: TGTGCCAGCAGCTCGTGGACAGGGGGTAACAATGAGCAGTTCTTC
abundance: -; v_gene: TRBV2; d_gene: TRBD1; j_gene: TRBJ1-5; CDR3aa: CASSAQGADQPQHF; CDR3nt: TGTGCCAGCAGTGCGCAGGGGGCTGATCAGCCCCAGCATTTT
abundance: -; v_gene: TRBV5-1; d_gene: TRBD2; j_gene: TRBJ2-1; CDR3aa: CASSFSGRASYNEQFF; CDR3nt: TGCGCCAGCAGCTTTAGCGGGAGGGCCTCGTACAATGAGCAGTTCTTC
abundance: -; v_gene: TRBV5-4; d_gene: TRBD1; j_gene: TRBJ2-4; CDR3aa: CASSLDAGGNIQYF; CDR3nt: TGTGCCAGCAGCCTGGATGCAGGGGGAAACATTCAGTACTTC
abundance: -; v_gene: TRBV5-6; d_gene: -; j_gene: TRBJ1-1; CDR3aa: CASSLFPGYTEAFF; CDR3nt: TGTGCCAGCAGCTTGTTTCCGGGTTACACTGAAGCTTTCTTT
abundance: few; v_gene: TRBV7-3; d_gene: TRBD2; j_gene: TRBJ2-1; CDR3aa: CASSLLGGDNEQFF; CDR3nt: TGTGCCAGCAGCTTATTGGGAGGGGACAATGAGCAGTTCTTC
abundance: few; v_gene: TRBV29-1; d_gene: -; j_gene: TRBJ1-1; CDR3aa: CSVDRQDRWYTEAFF; CDR3nt: TGCAGCGTTGACAGACAGGATCGATGGTACACTGAAGCTTTCTTT
abundance: few; v_gene: TRBV7-9; d_gene: TRBD1; j_gene: TRBJ2-5; CDR3aa: CASSVGTAQETQYF; CDR3nt: TGTGCCAGCAGCGTCGGGACAGCCCAAGAGACCCAGTACTTC
abundance: few; v_gene: TRBV4-1; d_gene: TRBD1; j_gene: TRBJ1-2; CDR3aa: CASSQQGARSYTF; CDR3nt: TGCGCCAGCAGCCAACAGGGGGCGAGGAGCTACACCTTC
abundance: -; v_gene: TRBV19; d_gene: -; j_gene: TRBJ1-2; CDR3aa: CASRLAAYGYTF; CDR3nt: TGTGCCAGTAGGTTGGCGGCTTATGGCTACACCTTC
abundance: -; v_gene: TRBV11-1; d_gene: TRBD2; j_gene: TRBJ2-5; CDR3aa: CASSLGVAGAETQYF; CDR3nt: TGTGCCAGCAGCTTAGGCGTAGCGGGAGCAGAGACCCAGTACTTC
abundance: few; v_gene: TRBV5-1; d_gene: TRBD2; j_gene: TRBJ2-3; CDR3aa: CASSPGSREFSDTQYF; CDR3nt: TGCGCCAGCAGCCCCGGTTCGCGGGAGTTCTCAGATACGCAGTATTTT
abundance: -; v_gene: TRBV9; d_gene: -; j_gene: TRBJ2-3; CDR3aa: CASSVGQGDTQYF; CDR3nt: TGTGCCAGCAGCGTAGGCCAGGGAGATACGCAGTATTTT
abundance: few; v_gene: TRBV29-1; d_gene: -; j_gene: TRBJ2-3; CDR3aa: CSPWGVADTQYF; CDR3nt: TGCAGCCCCTGGGGCGTAGCAGATACGCAGTATTTT
abundance: -; v_gene: TRBV7-9; d_gene: TRBD2; j_gene: TRBJ2-1; CDR3aa: CASPGRGSSSYNEQFF; CDR3nt: TGTGCCAGCCCTGGGAGGGGCTCAAGCTCCTACAATGAGCAGTTCTTC
abundance: few; v_gene: TRBV2; d_gene: TRBD1; j_gene: TRBJ1-2; CDR3aa: CASSEGTGEWKGYTF; CDR3nt: TGTGCCAGCAGTGAAGGGACAGGGGAGTGGAAGGGCTACACCTTC
abundance: -; v_gene: TRBV30; d_gene: -; j_gene: TRBJ2-7; CDR3aa: CAWSSGNSYEQYF; CDR3nt: TGTGCCTGGAGTTCCGGGAACTCCTACGAGCAGTACTTC
abundance: few; v_gene: TRBV6-6; d_gene: TRBD2; j_gene: TRBJ2-3; CDR3aa: CASRRRDYATQDTQYF; CDR3nt: TGTGCCAGCAGGCGCCGGGACTACGCCACACAAGATACGCAGTATTTT
abundance: -; v_gene: TRBV11-2; d_gene: TRBD1; j_gene: TRBJ1-2; CDR3aa: CASSLERQGHYGYTF; CDR3nt: TGTGCCAGCAGCTTAGAACGACAGGGTCATTATGGCTACACCTTC
abundance: -; v_gene: TRBV6-5; d_gene: TRBD1; j_gene: TRBJ1-2; CDR3aa: CASSYSNPGQGYGYTF; CDR3nt: TGTGCCAGCAGTTACTCGAATCCGGGACAGGGATATGGCTACACCTTC
abundance: few; v_gene: TRBV4-1; d_gene: TRBD1; j_gene: TRBJ1-2; CDR3aa: CASSQAGQLSGYTF; CDR3nt: TGCGCCAGCAGCCAGGCGGGACAGCTCTCTGGCTACACCTTC
abundance: -; v_gene: TRBV5-4; d_gene: TRBD2; j_gene: TRBJ2-3; CDR3aa: CASSFAGGQDTQYF; CDR3nt: TGTGCCAGCAGCTTCGCGGGGGGTCAAGATACGCAGTATTTT
abundance: few; v_gene: TRBV29-1; d_gene: TRBD2; j_gene: TRBJ2-7; CDR3aa: CSAGAGTNEQYF; CDR3nt: TGCAGCGCCGGAGCGGGGACGAACGAGCAGTACTTC
abundance: -; v_gene: TRBV4-1; d_gene: TRBD2; j_gene: TRBJ2-5; CDR3aa: CASSQRGGRETQYF; CDR3nt: TGCGCCAGCAGCCAACGCGGGGGGCGAGAGACCCAGTACTTC
abundance: -; v_gene: TRBV6-5; d_gene: -; j_gene: TRBJ1-2; CDR3aa: CASNTDRREYGYTF; CDR3nt: TGTGCCAGCAACACCGACAGGCGAGAGTATGGCTACACCTTC
abundance: -; v_gene: TRBV19; d_gene: TRBD1; j_gene: TRBJ1-2; CDR3aa: CASSGQGANLGYTF; CDR3nt: TGTGCCAGTAGTGGACAGGGGGCGAACCTTGGCTACACCTTC
abundance: few; v_gene: TRBV19; d_gene: -; j_gene: TRBJ1-2; CDR3aa: CASRPTYTNYGYTF; CDR3nt: TGTGCCAGTAGACCGACATATACTAACTATGGCTACACCTTC
abundance: -; v_gene: TRBV5-1; d_gene: -; j_gene: TRBJ2-1; CDR3aa: CASSTTSIDEQFF; CDR3nt: TGCGCCAGCAGCACGACTAGTATCGATGAGCAGTTCTTC
abundance: -; v_gene: TRBV27; d_gene: -; j_gene: TRBJ1-1; CDR3aa: CASSLGVLRDTEAFF; CDR3nt: TGTGCCAGCAGTTTAGGGGTGTTGAGGGATACTGAAGCTTTCTTT
abundance: few; v_gene: TRBV30; d_gene: -; j_gene: TRBJ1-5; CDR3aa: CAWSVQEGVHGQPQHF; CDR3nt: TGTGCCTGGAGTGTACAGGAAGGGGTGCACGGGCAGCCCCAGCATTTT
abundance: -; v_gene: TRBV5-1; d_gene: TRBD2; j_gene: TRBJ2-3; CDR3aa: CASSSLVAGDTDTQYF; CDR3nt: TGCGCCAGCAGTTCCCTAGTGGCGGGAGACACAGATACGCAGTATTTT
abundance: few; v_gene: TRBV4-1; d_gene: TRBD2; j_gene: TRBJ2-1; CDR3aa: CASSQVGGRVGNEQFF; CDR3nt: TGCGCCAGCAGCCAAGTAGGCGGGAGAGTCGGCAATGAGCAGTTCTTC
abundance: -; v_gene: TRBV7-8; d_gene: -; j_gene: TRBJ2-1; CDR3aa: CASSLARAALGNEQFF; CDR3nt: TGTGCCAGCAGCTTAGCGCGAGCGGCCCTTGGCAATGAGCAGTTCTTC